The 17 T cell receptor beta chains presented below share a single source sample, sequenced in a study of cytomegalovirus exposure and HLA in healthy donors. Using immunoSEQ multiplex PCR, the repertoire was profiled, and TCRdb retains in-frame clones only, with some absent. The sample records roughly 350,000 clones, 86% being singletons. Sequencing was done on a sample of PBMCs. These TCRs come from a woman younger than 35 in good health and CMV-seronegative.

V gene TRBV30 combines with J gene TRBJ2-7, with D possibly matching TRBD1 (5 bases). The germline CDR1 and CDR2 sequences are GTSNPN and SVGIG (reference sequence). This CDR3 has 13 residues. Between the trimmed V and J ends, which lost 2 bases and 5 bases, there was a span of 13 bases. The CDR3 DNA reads TGTGCCTGGAGTCGACAGAAAAGCCACGAGCAGTACTTC. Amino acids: CAWSRQKSHEQYF.

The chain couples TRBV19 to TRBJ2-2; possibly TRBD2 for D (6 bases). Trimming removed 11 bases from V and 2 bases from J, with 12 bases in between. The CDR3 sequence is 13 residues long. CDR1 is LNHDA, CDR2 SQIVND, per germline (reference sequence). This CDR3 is CAGGTYNTGELFF. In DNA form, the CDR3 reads TGTGCCGGGGGGACCTATAACACCGGGGAGCTGTTTTTT.

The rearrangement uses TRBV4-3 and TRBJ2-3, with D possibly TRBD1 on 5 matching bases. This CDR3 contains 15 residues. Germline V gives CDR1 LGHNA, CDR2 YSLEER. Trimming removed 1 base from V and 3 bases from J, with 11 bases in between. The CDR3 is CASSQGRVGTDTQYF. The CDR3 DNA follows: TGCGCCAGCAGCCAAGGCAGGGTTGGGACAGATACGCAGTATTTT.

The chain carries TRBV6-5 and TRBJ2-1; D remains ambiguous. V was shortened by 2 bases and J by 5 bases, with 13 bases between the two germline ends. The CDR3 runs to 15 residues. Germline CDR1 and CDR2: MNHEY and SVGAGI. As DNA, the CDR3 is TGTGCCAGCAGTTACCGGGTAGCCCCCAACAATGAGCAGTTCTTC. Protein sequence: CASSYRVAPNNEQFF.

The CDR3 nucleotides read TGCGCCAGCAGCCTCGACGACAGGGTGGTCTATGGCTACACCTTC. Residues: CASSLDDRVVYGYTF. This sequence joins TRBV5-1 and TRBJ1-2; 7 bases are a match to TRBD1. Germline CDR1 reads SGHRS; CDR2 reads YFSETQ. The CDR3 covers 15 residues. J lost 4 bases, V lost 4 bases, and 10 bases had no gene match. Supplemented by reference TRBV5-1 and TRBJ1-2, the full variable domain reads KAGVTQTPRYLIKTRGQQVTLSCSPISGHRSVSWYQQTPGQGLQFLFEYFSETQRNKGNFPGRFSGRQFSNSRSEMNVSTLELGDSALYLCASSLDDRVVYGYTFGSGTRLTVV.

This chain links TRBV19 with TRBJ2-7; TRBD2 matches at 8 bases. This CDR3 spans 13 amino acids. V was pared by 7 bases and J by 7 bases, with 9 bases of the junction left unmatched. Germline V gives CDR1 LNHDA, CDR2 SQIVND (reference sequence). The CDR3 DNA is TGTGCCAGTAAAGTCGCGGGAGGACATGAGCAGTACTTC. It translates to CASKVAGGHEQYF.

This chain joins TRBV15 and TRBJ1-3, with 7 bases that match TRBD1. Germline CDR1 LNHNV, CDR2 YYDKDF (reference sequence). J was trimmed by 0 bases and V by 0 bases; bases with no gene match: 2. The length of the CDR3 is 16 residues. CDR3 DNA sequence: TGTGCCACCAGCAGAGATCCAGGGGGCTCTGGAAACACCATATATTTT. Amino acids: CATSRDPGGSGNTIYF.

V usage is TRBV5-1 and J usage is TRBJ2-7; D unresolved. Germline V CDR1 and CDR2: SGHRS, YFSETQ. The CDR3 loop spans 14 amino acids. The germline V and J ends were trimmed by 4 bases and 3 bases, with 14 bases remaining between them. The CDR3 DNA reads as TGCGCCAGCAGCCCCCCTTTTGGAGACTACGAGCAGTACTTC. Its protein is CASSPPFGDYEQYF.

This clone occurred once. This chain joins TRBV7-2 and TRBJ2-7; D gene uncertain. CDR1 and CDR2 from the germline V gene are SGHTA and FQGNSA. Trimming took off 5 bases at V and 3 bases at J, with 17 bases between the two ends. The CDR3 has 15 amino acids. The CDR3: CASSPGPSASYEQYF. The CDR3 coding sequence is TGTGCCAGCAGCCCGGGTCCCAGCGCCAGCTACGAGCAGTACTTC.

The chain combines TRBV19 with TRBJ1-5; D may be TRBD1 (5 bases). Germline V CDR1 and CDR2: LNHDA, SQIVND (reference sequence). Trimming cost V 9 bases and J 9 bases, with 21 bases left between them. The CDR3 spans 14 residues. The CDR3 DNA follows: TGTGCCAGCGGCCCGGGTGCGGCTAGGGGGCCCCAGCATTTT. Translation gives CASGPGAARGPQHF.

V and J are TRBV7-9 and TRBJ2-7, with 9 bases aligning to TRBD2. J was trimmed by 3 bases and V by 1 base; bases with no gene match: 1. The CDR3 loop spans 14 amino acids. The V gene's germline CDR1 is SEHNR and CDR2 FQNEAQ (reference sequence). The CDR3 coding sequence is TGTGCCAGCAGCTTAGGGACTAGCGACTACGAGCAGTACTTC. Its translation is CASSLGTSDYEQYF.

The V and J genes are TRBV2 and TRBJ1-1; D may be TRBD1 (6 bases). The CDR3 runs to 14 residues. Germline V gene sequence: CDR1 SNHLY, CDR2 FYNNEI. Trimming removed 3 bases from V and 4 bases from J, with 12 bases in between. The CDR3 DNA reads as TGTGCCAGCAGTGAGGCAGGGGAGGGCACTGAAGCTTTCTTT. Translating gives CASSEAGEGTEAFF. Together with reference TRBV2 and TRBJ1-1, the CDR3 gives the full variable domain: EPEVTQTPSHQVTQMGQEVILRCVPISNHLYFYWYRQILGQKVEFLVSFYNNEISEKSEIFDDQFSVERPDGSNFTLKIRSTKLEDSAMYFCASSEAGEGTEAFFGQGTRLTVV.

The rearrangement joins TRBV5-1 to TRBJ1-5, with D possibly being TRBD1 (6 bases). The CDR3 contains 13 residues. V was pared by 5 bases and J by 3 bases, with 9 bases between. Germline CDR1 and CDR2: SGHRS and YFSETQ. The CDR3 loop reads CASRAGDNQPQHF. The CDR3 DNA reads TGCGCCAGCAGGGCAGGGGACAATCAGCCCCAGCATTTT.

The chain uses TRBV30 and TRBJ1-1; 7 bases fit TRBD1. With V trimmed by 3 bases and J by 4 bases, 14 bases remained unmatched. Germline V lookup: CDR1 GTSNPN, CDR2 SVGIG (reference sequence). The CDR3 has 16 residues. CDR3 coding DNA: TGTGCCTGGAGGGCAAGACCCAGGGGGGCTAGCACTGAAGCTTTCTTT. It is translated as CAWRARPRGASTEAFF. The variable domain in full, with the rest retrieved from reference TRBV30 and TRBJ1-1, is SQTIHQWPATLVQPVGSPLSLECTVEGTSNPNLYWYRQAAGRGLQLLFYSVGIGQISSEVPQNLSASRPQDRQFILSSKKLLLSDSGFYLCAWRARPRGASTEAFFGQGTRLTVV.

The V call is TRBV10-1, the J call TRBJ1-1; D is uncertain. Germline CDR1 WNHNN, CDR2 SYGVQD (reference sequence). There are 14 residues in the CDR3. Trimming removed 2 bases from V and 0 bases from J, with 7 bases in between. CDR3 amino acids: CASSEVQMNTEAFF. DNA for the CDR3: TGCGCCAGCAGTGAGGTACAGATGAACACTGAAGCTTTCTTT.

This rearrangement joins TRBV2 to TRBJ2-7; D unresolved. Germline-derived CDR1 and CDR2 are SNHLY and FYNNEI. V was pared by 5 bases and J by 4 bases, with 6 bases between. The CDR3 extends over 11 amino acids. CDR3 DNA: TGTGCCAGCAGTTATGCGTACGAGCAGTACTTC. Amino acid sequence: CASSYAYEQYF.

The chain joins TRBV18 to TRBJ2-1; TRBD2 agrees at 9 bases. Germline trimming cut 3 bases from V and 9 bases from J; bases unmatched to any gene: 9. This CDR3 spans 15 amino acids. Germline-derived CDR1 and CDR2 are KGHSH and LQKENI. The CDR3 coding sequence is TGTGCCAGCTCACCGGGTCTAGCGGGACGCGCTGAGCAGTTCTTC. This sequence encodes CASSPGLAGRAEQFF.